This T cell receptor (beta chain) derives from a study of identical twins. TCRdb ran MiXCR on the 5' RACE reads and lists one entry per CDR3 protein. The table has about 810,000 distinct CDR3 sequences, around an eighth seen once. This CDR3 comprises 18 residues. V lost 1 base and J lost 0, with 16 bases in between. Germline CDR1 is MNHEY and CDR2 is SVGAGI. This clonotype was counted many times. These data also formed part of another study, on yellow fever vaccine responses in identical twins.

The source is a woman under 30 in good health. The chain is built from TRBV6-5 and TRBJ1-3, with a possible D match to TRBD1 (6 bases). The sample was PBMCs. This CDR3 reads CASSYYPTGPDSGNTIYF. The CDR3 DNA reads as TGTGCCAGCAGTTACTATCCAACAGGGCCCGACTCTGGAAACACCATATATTTT.